This T cell receptor beta chain was retrieved from a study of T cells in Graves' hyperthyroidism and ophthalmopathy. Study-wide results and caveats: With a median lead of approximately 6 months before onset, the model predicted ophthalmopathy.

RNA transcripts served as the template for amplifying TCR beta CDR3 regions. The TCR CDR3 first-round RT-PCR relied on the HTBI primer set. TCRdb processed the multiplex PCR reads anew with MiXCR; each CDR3 protein has one entry. The table has around 600,000 distinct CDR3 sequences, roughly 15% seen once. PBMCs were derived from 10 ml fresh peripheral blood. There are 15 residues in the CDR3. Germline V gene lookup returns CDR1 ENHRY and CDR2 SYGVKD. With 10 bases removed from V and 5 bases from J, the gap between germline ends came to 24 bases. The sample holds many counts of this clonotype. Its target is not known.

The sequencing input was blood. The clonotype originates from a woman aged 45-59 years with Graves' ophthalmopathy. V is TRBV10-3 and J is TRBJ2-7; D is undetermined. CDR3 residues: CATYNETGLLNEQYF. DNA for the CDR3: TGTGCCACCTATAACGAAACGGGTCTCCTAAACGAGCAGTACTTC.